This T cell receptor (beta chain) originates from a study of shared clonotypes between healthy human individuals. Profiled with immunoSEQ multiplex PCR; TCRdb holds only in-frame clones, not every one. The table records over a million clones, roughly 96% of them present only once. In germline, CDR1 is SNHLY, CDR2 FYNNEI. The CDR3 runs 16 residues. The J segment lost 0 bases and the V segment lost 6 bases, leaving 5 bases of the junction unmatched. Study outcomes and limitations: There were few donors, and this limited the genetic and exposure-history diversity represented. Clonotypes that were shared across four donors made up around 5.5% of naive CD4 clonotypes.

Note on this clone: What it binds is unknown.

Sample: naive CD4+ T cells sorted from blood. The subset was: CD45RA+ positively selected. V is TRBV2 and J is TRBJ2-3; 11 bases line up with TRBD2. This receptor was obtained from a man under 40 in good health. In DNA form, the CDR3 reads TGTGCCAGCAGGGCCGGGACTAGCGGTAGCACAGATACGCAGTATTTT. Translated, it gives CASRAGTSGSTDTQYF.